The next 31 T cell receptor beta chains were all read from a single sample in a study of blood T cells in healthy people across ages. Alongside a J-beta primer mix, a sample-barcoded 5' primer served in a second PCR lasting roughly 7 to 11 cycles. TCRdb re-called the 5' RACE reads with MiXCR, one entry per CDR3 protein. The data contain 850,000 to 1,100,000 distinct CDR3 sequences, under 40% of them singletons. The sequenced material came from blood. These receptors were obtained from a man aged 18 to 35 in good health.

This clonotype came up a few times. The V and J genes are TRBV7-2 and TRBJ2-3; no reliable D call. CDR3 length: 11 residues. Germline lookup yields CDR1 SGHTA and CDR2 FQGNSA. V was shortened by 8 bases and J by 7 bases, with 10 bases between the two germline ends. CDR3 sequence reads: CASQMQNTQYF. Written as DNA, the CDR3 is TGTGCCAGCCAAATGCAGAATACGCAGTATTTT.

CDR3 residues: CSVRGGHEQYF. The CDR3 DNA reads TGCAGCGTTCGAGGGGGCCACGAGCAGTACTTC. V is TRBV29-1 and J is TRBJ2-7, with 7 positions matching TRBD1. CDR3 length equals 11 residues. The germline V gene has CDR1 SQVTM and CDR2 ANQGSEA. The ends lost 5 bases at V and 5 bases at J; junction bases unmatched: 3.

This clonotype was found many times. The V call is TRBV5-6, the J call TRBJ2-1, with a tentative D call TRBD2 (6 bases). The CDR3 extends over 13 amino acids. Germline V gene data show CDR1 as SGHDT and CDR2 as YYEEEE. Trimming removed 5 bases from V and 4 bases from J, with 10 bases in between. The CDR3, as DNA: TGTGCCAGCAGTGCTGGACTATACAATGAGCAGTTCTTC. This gives the protein CASSAGLYNEQFF.

This clonotype was detected a few times. The chain uses TRBV2 and TRBJ2-3; 9 nucleotides line up with TRBD2. V shed 7 bases and J 8 bases; nucleotides not matched to a gene: 10. Germline V gene sequence: CDR1 SNHLY, CDR2 FYNNEI. This CDR3 comprises 14 residues. This CDR3 is CASTRLADRSTQYF. The CDR3 nucleotides are TGTGCCAGCACTCGACTAGCGGACCGTAGTACGCAGTATTTT.

This clonotype was seen more than once but under ten times. The J gene is TRBJ1-2, the V gene TRBV7-2; possibly TRBD1 for D (6 bases). Between the trimmed V and J ends, which lost 3 bases and 4 bases, there was a span of 12 bases. This CDR3 comprises 14 residues. The V gene's germline CDR1 is SGHTA and CDR2 FQGNSA. This CDR3 is CASSFATGTYGYTF. DNA for the CDR3: TGTGCCAGCAGCTTCGCAACAGGGACCTATGGCTACACCTTC.

Here the CDR3 DNA reads TGCAGTGCTAGAGATTGGGCAGGTATCTCTGGAAACACCATATATTTT. Its protein product is CSARDWAGISGNTIYF. V is TRBV20-1 and J is TRBJ1-3; D is unresolved. CDR1 and CDR2 from the germline V gene are DFQATT and SNEGSKA (reference sequence). V was shortened by 0 bases and J by 0 bases, with 12 bases between the two germline ends. The CDR3 contains 16 residues.

As to this clonotype: At one end the junction does not follow the germline gene, possibly because of a read error. V usage is TRBV7-8 and J usage is TRBJ2-3; the D gene could be TRBD1 or TRBD2 (7 bases each). CDR1 and CDR2 from the germline V gene are SGHVS and FQNEAQ. This CDR3 has 16 amino acids. CDR3 residues: CASAKGEGAGADAQYF. The DNA for the CDR3 is TGTGCCAGCGCTAAAGGGGAGGGGGCAGGTGCAGATGCGCAGTATTTT.

The chain has TRBV9 and TRBJ2-4; D uncertain. The J call may be mistaken, given a closer DNA end match to TRBJ2-7. Germline values: CDR1 SGDLS, CDR2 YYNGEE. The CDR3 is 14 residues long. The DNA for the CDR3 is TGTGCCAGCAGCGTAGGAACGGTTCCCTACGAGCAGTACTTC. As protein: CASSVGTVPYEQYF.

The table lists this clonotype with many counts. The rearrangement uses TRBV5-1 and TRBJ2-1, with D hard to call. Deletions cut 1 base from V and 9 bases from J, with 8 bases between. Germline V CDR1 and CDR2: SGHRS, YFSETQ. The CDR3 is 12 amino acids. The CDR3: CASSLSGSEQFF. The CDR3 DNA is TGCGCCAGCAGCTTGAGTGGGTCTGAGCAGTTCTTC.

This chain links TRBV20-1 with TRBJ1-4; D is perhaps TRBD1 (5 bases). Germline-derived CDR1 and CDR2 are DFQATT and SNEGSKA (reference sequence). This CDR3 spans 13 amino acids. V was trimmed by 4 bases and J by 7 bases, leaving 13 bases between them. The CDR3 loop is CSAKVVGGEKLFF. CDR3 nucleotides: TGCAGTGCTAAGGTCGTTGGGGGTGAAAAACTGTTTTTT.

The genes are TRBV20-1 and TRBJ1-2; no definite D call. There are 14 residues in the CDR3. Per germline, CDR1 DFQATT and CDR2 SNEGSKA (reference sequence). V was pared by 1 base and J by 7 bases, with 16 bases between. CDR3 residues: CSARASARRAGYTF. The CDR3 bases are TGCAGTGCTAGAGCGTCGGCCAGGCGTGCTGGCTACACCTTC.

The CDR3 nucleotides are TGTGCCAGCAGCCCAGGGGTGAGGAGCTCCTACGAGCAGTACTTC. Amino acid sequence: CASSPGVRSSYEQYF. V gene TRBV9 combines with J gene TRBJ2-7; possible D gene TRBD1, 6 bases. Germline V gene lookup returns CDR1 SGDLS and CDR2 YYNGEE. V lost 4 bases, J lost 0 bases, and 14 bases lay in between. The CDR3 contains 15 residues.

V is TRBV20-1 and J is TRBJ2-3, with 10 positions matching TRBD2. The germline V gene has CDR1 DFQATT and CDR2 SNEGSKA (reference sequence). With V trimmed by 6 bases and J by 2 bases, 8 bases remained unmatched. The CDR3 consists of 15 residues. DNA for the CDR3: TGCAGTGCCCGTCCACTAGCGGGGTTCACAGATACGCAGTATTTT. Protein: CSARPLAGFTDTQYF.

The chain combines TRBV4-2 with TRBJ2-1; D gene uncertain. V was pared by 0 bases and J by 4 bases, with 16 bases between. CDR1 and CDR2 (germline): LGHNA, YNFKEQ. The CDR3 covers 17 residues. The CDR3 here is CASSQETSGGRYNEQFF. As DNA, the CDR3 is TGTGCCAGCAGCCAAGAAACTTCGGGTGGAAGGTACAATGAGCAGTTCTTC.

The CDR3 DNA reads as TGCGCCAGCAGCCAAGAAGGGACCCAGGGTGATGGCTACACCTTC. Translating gives CASSQEGTQGDGYTF. This sequence joins TRBV4-3 and TRBJ1-2; maybe TRBD1 (5 bases). Deletions cut 0 bases from V and 6 bases from J, with 14 bases between. Germline CDR1 is LGHNA and CDR2 is YSLEER. The CDR3 spans 15 residues.

The rearrangement joins TRBV2 to TRBJ1-5; D is uncertain. The V gene's germline CDR1 is SNHLY and CDR2 FYNNEI. This CDR3 is built from 16 residues. Trimming stripped 2 bases from V and 1 base from J, with 12 bases between. The CDR3 spells CASSERVGGSNQPQHF. For the CDR3, the DNA is TGTGCCAGCAGTGAAAGGGTGGGTGGGAGCAATCAGCCCCAGCATTTT.

This sequence joins TRBV5-1 and TRBJ2-7, with a tentative D call TRBD1 (6 bases). The CDR3 has 15 amino acids. V gave up 5 bases and J gave up 7 bases, with 22 bases separating them. Germline lookup yields CDR1 SGHRS and CDR2 YFSETQ. CDR3 loop: CASSFQGTYYNEQYF. The CDR3 region has the DNA TGCGCCAGCAGTTTCCAGGGGACCTACTACAATGAGCAGTACTTC.

The rearrangement joins TRBV20-1 to TRBJ1-6; 9 nucleotides agree with TRBD1. Germline CDR1 and CDR2: DFQATT and SNEGSKA (reference sequence). V gave up 4 bases and J gave up 7 bases; unmatched junction bases: 11. This CDR3 is 16 amino acids long. The CDR3 bases are TGCAGTGCTACAAACAGGGGGCGAGTCCGGAATTCACCCCTCCACTTT. It encodes CSATNRGRVRNSPLHF.

The rearrangement joins TRBV11-2 to TRBJ2-7; 8 nucleotides align to TRBD1. The V and J ends lost 4 bases and 4 bases, in that order; junction bases with no gene match: 3. The CDR3 runs to 13 residues. The germline CDR1 and CDR2 sequences are SGHAT and FQNNGV. CDR3 loop: CASSSGGWYEQYF. The CDR3 region has the DNA TGTGCCAGCAGCTCAGGGGGCTGGTACGAGCAGTACTTC.

The rearrangement joins TRBV7-3 to TRBJ2-7, with 11 bases fitting TRBD2. The ends lost 0 bases at V and 0 bases at J; junction bases unmatched: 10. The germline CDR1 and CDR2 sequences are SGHTA and FQGTGA. The CDR3 length is 19 residues. CDR3 region: CASSLTWLAGGPSSYEQYF. CDR3 in DNA: TGTGCCAGCAGCTTAACGTGGCTAGCGGGGGGTCCTTCCTCCTACGAGCAGTACTTC.

This clonotype has more than one count but fewer than ten. The genes are TRBV27 and TRBJ2-3; TRBD2 is a possible D gene (6 bases). Germline V lookup: CDR1 MNHEY, CDR2 SMNVEV (reference sequence). This CDR3 region has 14 residues. The V end lost 5 bases, the J end lost 4 bases, and 13 bases lay between the germline ends. The CDR3 protein is CASSPLGGADTQYF. The DNA of the CDR3 is TGTGCCAGCAGTCCTCTGGGGGGTGCAGATACGCAGTATTTT.

This chain connects TRBV7-2 to TRBJ2-4, with 11 positions matching TRBD2. The J call may not be correct, given that the DNA end is closer to TRBJ2-5. Germline assignment: CDR1 SGHTA and CDR2 FQGNSA. The CDR3 sequence is 15 residues long. CDR3 DNA sequence: TGTGCCAGCAGCTTACAGACTAGCGGGGAAGAGACCCAGTACTTC. Amino acid sequence: CASSLQTSGEETQYF.

This clonotype appeared a few times. The chain is built from TRBV12-3 or TRBV12-4 and TRBJ1-2; no clear D. V lost 3 bases and J 5 bases, leaving 10 bases between the germline ends. The CDR3 is made up of 13 amino acids. CDR3 sequence: CASSLGHGYGYTF. CDR3 bases: TGTGCCAGCAGTTTGGGCCACGGATATGGCTACACCTTC.

There are a few counts of this clonotype. The chain joins TRBV5-6 to TRBJ2-7; 8 bases map to TRBD1. The germline CDR1 and CDR2 sequences are SGHDT and YYEEEE. V was clipped by 4 bases and J by 3 bases; unmatched bases: 9. There are 15 residues in the CDR3. CDR3 in amino acids: CASSAMGTGVYEQYF. CDR3 in DNA: TGTGCCAGCAGCGCAATGGGGACAGGAGTCTACGAGCAGTACTTC.

V usage is TRBV4-2 and J usage is TRBJ1-1, with 7 bases identical to TRBD1. The length of the CDR3 is 13 residues. Germline values: CDR1 LGHNA, CDR2 YNFKEQ. Trimming removed 8 bases from V and 5 bases from J; junction bases left unmatched: 8. The CDR3 DNA is TGTGCCAGCGGGCTCCAGGGGGTGACTGAAGCTTTCTTT. Amino acids: CASGLQGVTEAFF.

This sequence joins TRBV2 and TRBJ1-2, with D possibly matching TRBD1 (6 bases). This CDR3 is built from 14 residues. V lost 6 bases and J 2 bases, leaving 13 bases between the germline ends. Per the germline V gene, CDR1 is SNHLY and CDR2 is FYNNEI. CDR3 in DNA: TGTGCCAGCAGCGACCGGGACAAGAACTATGGCTACACCTTC. Its protein product is CASSDRDKNYGYTF.

The chain joins TRBV12-3 or TRBV12-4 to TRBJ1-1; 7 bases are shared with TRBD1. V lost 5 bases and J lost 0; bases outside the gene matches: 9. There are 16 residues in the CDR3. CDR3 DNA: TGTGCCAGCAGTCGAACCGGGACAGACATGAACACTGAAGCTTTCTTT. Its protein is CASSRTGTDMNTEAFF.

V usage is TRBV29-1 and J usage is TRBJ1-1; no reliable D call. CDR3 length: 13 amino acids. V was pared by 4 bases and J by 4 bases, with 13 bases between. Germline V gene lookup returns CDR1 SQVTM and CDR2 ANQGSEA. The CDR3 nucleotides are TGCAGCGTTGGCCCATCCCTGCGCACTGAAGCTTTCTTT. This encodes CSVGPSLRTEAFF.

This clonotype has just one count. This may stem from a read error, because a much larger clone lies one nucleotide away. The chain combines TRBV11-2 with TRBJ2-1, with 8 bases identical to TRBD1. CDR3 size: 15 residues. Germline V CDR1 and CDR2: SGHAT, FQNNGV. The CDR3 region is CTSSLSGQGLNEQFF. The CDR3 nucleotides are TGTACCAGCAGCTTATCAGGACAGGGATTGAATGAGCAGTTCTTC. Full variable domain (rest looked up from reference TRBV11-2 and TRBJ2-1): EAGVAQSPRYKIIEKRQSVAFWCNPISGHATLYWYQQILGQGPKLLIQFQNNGVVDDSQLPKDRFSAERLKGVDSTLKIQPAKLEDSAVYLCTSSLSGQGLNEQFFGPGTRLTVL.

This clonotype appeared a few times. This chain links TRBV6-2 or TRBV6-3 with TRBJ2-7; D perhaps matches TRBD2 (5 bases). This CDR3 spans 17 amino acids. V lost 4 bases and J 1 base, leaving 20 bases between the germline ends. The germline CDR1 and CDR2 sequences are MNHEY and SVGEGT. CDR3 residues: CASSFFARPGGSYEQYF. The CDR3, as DNA: TGTGCCAGCAGTTTCTTCGCCCGTCCAGGAGGATCCTACGAGCAGTACTTC.

The chain is built from TRBV29-1 and TRBJ2-1, with a possible D match to TRBD2 (5 bases). V was cut by 3 bases and J by 7 bases, with 16 bases left in between. The V gene's germline CDR1 is SQVTM and CDR2 ANQGSEA. The CDR3 consists of 14 residues. The CDR3 here is CSVDGLVEGNEQFF. For the CDR3, the DNA is TGCAGCGTTGATGGGTTGGTCGAGGGTAATGAGCAGTTCTTC.